The clone carrying this T cell receptor (beta chain) came up once. This specimen comes from a study of blood T cell repertoires in COVID-19. Study background: T cells, B-cell-depleted T cells, or PBMCs provided the cDNA or gDNA that served as material.

CDR3 length equals 16 residues. In the source study's methods: Reference gene primer amplification in the assay estimated nucleated cell counts. The repertoire was sequenced with immunoSEQ multiplex PCR; TCRdb's copy has only in-frame clones and lacks some. The V and J calls and clone size are taken from that table; D and trimming were inferred from the DNA. The sample contains about 370,000 clones, roughly 86% of which appear only once. The chain combines TRBV21-1 with TRBJ1-4; the D call in the table, TRBD1, was not verified against the DNA. TRBV21-1 is noted as a pseudogene. The sequenced material came from peripheral blood. This TCR was sampled from a woman aged 25 to 45 with COVID-19, enrolled during active disease. The chain's CDR3 is CASTSSARQGHEKLFF. CDR3 nucleotides: TGTGCCAGCACCTCCTCAGCCAGACAGGGGCATGAAAAACTGTTTTTT.